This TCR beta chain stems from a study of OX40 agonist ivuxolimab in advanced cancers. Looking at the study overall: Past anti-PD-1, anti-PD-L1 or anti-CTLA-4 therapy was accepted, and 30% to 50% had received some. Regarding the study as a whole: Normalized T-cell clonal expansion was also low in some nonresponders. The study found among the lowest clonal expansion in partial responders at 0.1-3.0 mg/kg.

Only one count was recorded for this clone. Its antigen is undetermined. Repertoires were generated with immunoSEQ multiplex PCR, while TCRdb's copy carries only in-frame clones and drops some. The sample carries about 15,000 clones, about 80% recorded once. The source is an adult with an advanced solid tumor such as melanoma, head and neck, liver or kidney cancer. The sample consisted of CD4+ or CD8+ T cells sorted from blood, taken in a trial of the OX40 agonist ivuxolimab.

DNA of the CDR3: TGTGCCAGCAGCTTGGTGGGGAGCAATCAGCCCCAGCATTTT. Translating it yields CASSLVGSNQPQHF. This rearrangement joins TRBV5-7 to TRBJ1-5; no reliable D call. TRBV5-7 is marked as an open reading frame, function uncertain. Deletions cut 0 bases from V and 1 base from J, with 5 bases between. CDR3 length: 14 amino acids.